This passage covers 13 T cell receptor beta chains from one sample sequenced in a study of blood T cell repertoires in COVID-19. Sequencing was performed with immunoSEQ multiplex PCR; in TCRdb, only in-frame clones are kept and a portion is missing. Altogether 200,000 to 250,000 clones are present, almost 90% being singletons, with the ten largest covering approximately 2.6%. The sequenced material came from peripheral blood. The receptors derive from a woman aged 55-69 years with acute or convalescent COVID-19.

This sequence joins TRBV19 and TRBJ1-5; 9 positions match TRBD1. V lost 3 bases, J lost 7 bases, and 7 bases stayed unmatched. The CDR3 is 15 residues long. Germline CDR1 and CDR2: LNHDA and SQIVND (reference sequence). CDR3 sequence reads: CASSIGTGRGQPQHF. The DNA for the CDR3 is TGTGCCAGTAGTATCGGGACAGGGCGCGGGCAGCCCCAGCATTTT.

This clone was observed a single time. The chain recombines TRBV5-5 with TRBJ1-5, with 9 bases aligning to TRBD1. Germline V lookup: CDR1 SGHKS, CDR2 YYEKEE (reference sequence). This CDR3 spans 15 amino acids. After removal of 4 bases from V and 4 bases from J, the junction contained 6 bases not matched to a gene. CDR3 sequence: CASSQGTGSNQPQHF. The CDR3 DNA reads as TGTGCCAGCAGCCAAGGGACAGGGTCAAATCAGCCCCAGCATTTT.

The gene calls are TRBV11-2 and TRBJ2-7, with 9 bases aligning to TRBD2. Germline CDR1 is SGHAT and CDR2 is FQNNGV. The CDR3 contains 15 residues. V shed 5 bases, J shed 7 bases, and the junction held 12 bases outside the gene matches. The CDR3 loop is CASSISGSISGEQYF. CDR3 bases: TGTGCCAGCAGCATTAGCGGGAGCATATCGGGGGAGCAGTACTTC.

CDR3 amino acids: CATSDPSGTSGIRNEQFF. The CDR3 region has the DNA TGTGCCACCAGTGATCCCTCTGGGACTAGCGGGATAAGGAATGAGCAGTTCTTC. The chain combines TRBV24-1 with TRBJ2-1; 13 bases map to TRBD2. This CDR3 contains 18 residues. With 3 bases clipped from V and 7 bases from J, the junction kept 11 bases outside the gene matches. The germline V gene encodes CDR1 KGHDR and CDR2 SFDVKD.

The chain carries TRBV10-1 and TRBJ2-1; D possibly corresponds to TRBD2 (5 bases). V was cut by 4 bases and J by 9 bases, with 13 bases left in between. There are 13 residues in the CDR3. The V gene's germline CDR1 is WNHNN and CDR2 SYGVQD (reference sequence). The CDR3 sequence: CASSARLRGEQFF. The DNA of the CDR3 is TGCGCCAGCAGTGCTCGGCTTCGGGGTGAGCAGTTCTTC.

V is TRBV7-9 and J is TRBJ2-1; 12 nucleotides line up with TRBD2. Germline V lookup: CDR1 SEHNR, CDR2 FQNEAQ (reference sequence). The J segment lost 5 bases and the V segment lost 5 bases, leaving 7 bases of the junction unmatched. The CDR3 contains 16 residues. The CDR3 nucleotides are TGTGCCAGCAGCCCAATTACTAGCGGGGGGAACAATGAGCAGTTCTTC. Protein sequence: CASSPITSGGNNEQFF.

J is TRBJ1-1 and V is TRBV6-2 or TRBV6-3, with 11 bases fitting TRBD1. The CDR3 is 12 residues long. Germline lookup yields CDR1 MNHEY and CDR2 SVGEGT. The V and J ends lost 4 bases and 11 bases, in that order; junction bases with no gene match: 3. CDR3 DNA: TGTGCCAGCAGTTTAGGACAGGGGGCTGCTTTCTTT. Translated: CASSLGQGAAFF.

This clone was seen only a few times. V and J are TRBV19 and TRBJ1-2; D gene ambiguous. This CDR3 comprises 15 residues. The germline V gene has CDR1 LNHDA and CDR2 SQIVND (reference sequence). Trimming took off 0 bases at V and 4 bases at J, with 12 bases between the two ends. The CDR3 nucleotides read TGTGCCAGTAGTATAGACAGCGCCGCTACCTATGGCTACACCTTC. It specifies CASSIDSAATYGYTF.

The rearrangement links TRBV19 to TRBJ2-2; TRBD2 agrees at 7 bases. Germline CDR1 reads LNHDA; CDR2 reads SQIVND (reference sequence). This CDR3 comprises 13 residues. CDR3 in DNA: TGTGCAGCGGGGAGCACCAACACCGGGGAGCTGTTTTTT. It translates to CAAGSTNTGELFF.

J is TRBJ2-1 and V is TRBV28; 8 bases map to TRBD1. V lost 11 bases to trimming and J lost 6 bases; unmatched junction nucleotides: 12. CDR3 length equals 14 residues. The V gene's germline CDR1 is MDHEN and CDR2 SYDVKM. CDR3 protein: CARTTGQALNEQFF. The CDR3 DNA reads as TGTGCCCGCACTACGGGACAGGCCCTCAATGAGCAGTTCTTC.

The chain is built from TRBV5-4 and TRBJ1-3, with TRBD1 as a possible D gene (6 bases). CDR3 length equals 14 residues. Trimming cost V 4 bases and J 4 bases, with 12 bases left between them. Germline V lookup: CDR1 SGHNT, CDR2 YYREEE (reference sequence). The CDR3 here is CASSPGGRGNTIYF. The CDR3 DNA is TGTGCCAGCAGCCCGGGGGGCAGGGGAAACACCATATATTTT.

This chain links TRBV3-1 (or the pseudogene TRBV3-2) with TRBJ1-2; 8 nucleotides line up with TRBD1. Trimming at V came to 1 base and at J to 8 bases, leaving 6 bases not matched to a gene. Germline V lookup: CDR1 LGHDT, CDR2 YNNKEL (reference sequence). The CDR3 covers 14 residues. The CDR3 region is CASSQGGQGMGYTF. In DNA, the CDR3 is TGTGCCAGCAGCCAAGGAGGACAGGGCATGGGCTACACCTTC.

The gene calls are TRBV5-1 and TRBJ2-7, with 9 bases fitting TRBD2. With 1 base clipped from V and 4 bases from J, the junction kept 3 bases outside the gene matches. Germline assignment: CDR1 SGHRS and CDR2 YFSETQ. The length of the CDR3 is 14 residues. CDR3 bases: TGCGCCAGCAGCTTGTATACTAGCGGGTACGAGCAGTACTTC. It yields the protein CASSLYTSGYEQYF.